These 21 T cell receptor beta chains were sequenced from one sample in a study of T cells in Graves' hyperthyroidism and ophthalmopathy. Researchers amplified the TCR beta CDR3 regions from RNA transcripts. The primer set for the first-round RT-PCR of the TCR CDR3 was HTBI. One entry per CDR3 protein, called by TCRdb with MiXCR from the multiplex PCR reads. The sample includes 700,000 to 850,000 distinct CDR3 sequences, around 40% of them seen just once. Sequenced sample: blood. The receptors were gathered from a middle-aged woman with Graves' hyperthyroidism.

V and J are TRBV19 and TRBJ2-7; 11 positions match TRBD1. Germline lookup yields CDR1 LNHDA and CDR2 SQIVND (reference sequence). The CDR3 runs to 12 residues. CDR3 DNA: TGTCCCGGGACAGGGGGTAATTACGAGCAGTACTTC. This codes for CPGTGGNYEQYF.

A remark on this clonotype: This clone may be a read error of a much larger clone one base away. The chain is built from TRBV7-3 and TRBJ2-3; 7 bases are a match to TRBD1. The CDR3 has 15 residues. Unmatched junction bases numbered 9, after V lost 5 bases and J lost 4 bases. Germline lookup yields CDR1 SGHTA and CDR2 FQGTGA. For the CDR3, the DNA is TGTGCCAGCAGCCCCAGGACAGGCGACGCAGATACGCAGTATTTT. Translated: CASSPRTGDADTQYF.

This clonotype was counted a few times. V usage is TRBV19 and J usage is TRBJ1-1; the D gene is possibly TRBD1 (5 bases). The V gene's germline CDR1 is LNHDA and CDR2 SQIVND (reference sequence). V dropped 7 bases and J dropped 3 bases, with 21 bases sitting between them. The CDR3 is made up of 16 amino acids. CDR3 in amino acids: CASIEYSRGEDTEAFF. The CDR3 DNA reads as TGTGCCAGTATCGAATATTCTCGGGGGGAGGACACTGAAGCTTTCTTT.

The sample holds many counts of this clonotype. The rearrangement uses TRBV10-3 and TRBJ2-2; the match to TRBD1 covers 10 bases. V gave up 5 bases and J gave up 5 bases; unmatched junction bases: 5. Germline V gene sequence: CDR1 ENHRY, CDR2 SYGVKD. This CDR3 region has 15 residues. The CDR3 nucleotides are TGTGCCATCAGTTACCCGGGACAGGGGACCGGGGAGCTGTTTTTT. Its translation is CAISYPGQGTGELFF.

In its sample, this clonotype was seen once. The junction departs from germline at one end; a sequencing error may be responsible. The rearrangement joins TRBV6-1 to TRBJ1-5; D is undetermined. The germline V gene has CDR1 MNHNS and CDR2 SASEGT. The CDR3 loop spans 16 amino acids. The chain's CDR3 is CASSPYDVGVPQPRHF. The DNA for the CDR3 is TGTGCCAGCAGTCCATACGACGTTGGGGTGCCTCAGCCCCGGCATTTT.

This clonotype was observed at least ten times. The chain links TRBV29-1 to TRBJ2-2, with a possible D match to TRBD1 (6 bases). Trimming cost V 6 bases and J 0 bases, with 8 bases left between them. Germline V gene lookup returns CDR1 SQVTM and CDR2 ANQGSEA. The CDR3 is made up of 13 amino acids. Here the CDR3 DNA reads TGCAGCGTGGACAGCGCGAACACCGGGGAGCTGTTTTTT. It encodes CSVDSANTGELFF.

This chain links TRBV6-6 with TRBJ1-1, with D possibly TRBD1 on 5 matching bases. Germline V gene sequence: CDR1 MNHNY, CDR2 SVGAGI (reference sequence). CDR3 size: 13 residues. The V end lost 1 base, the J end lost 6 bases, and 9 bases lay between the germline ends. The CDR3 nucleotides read TGTGCCAGCAGTTACTTTCGGGGCTCTGAAGCTTTCTTT. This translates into CASSYFRGSEAFF.

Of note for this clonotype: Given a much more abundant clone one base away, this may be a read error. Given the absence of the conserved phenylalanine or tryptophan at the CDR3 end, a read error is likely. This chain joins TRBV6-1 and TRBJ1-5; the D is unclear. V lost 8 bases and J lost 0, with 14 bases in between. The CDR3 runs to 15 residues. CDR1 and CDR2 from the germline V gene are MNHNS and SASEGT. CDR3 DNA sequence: TGTGCCAGCCGTCCGACGGACTATAGCAATCAGCCCCAGCATTCT. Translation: CASRPTDYSNQPQHS.

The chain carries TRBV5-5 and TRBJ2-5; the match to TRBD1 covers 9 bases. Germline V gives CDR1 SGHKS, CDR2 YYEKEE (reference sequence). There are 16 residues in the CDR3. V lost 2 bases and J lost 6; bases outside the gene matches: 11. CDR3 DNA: TGTGCCAGCAGCTTTCCGGGACAGGGAACTTGGAAGACCCAGTACTTC. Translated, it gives CASSFPGQGTWKTQYF.

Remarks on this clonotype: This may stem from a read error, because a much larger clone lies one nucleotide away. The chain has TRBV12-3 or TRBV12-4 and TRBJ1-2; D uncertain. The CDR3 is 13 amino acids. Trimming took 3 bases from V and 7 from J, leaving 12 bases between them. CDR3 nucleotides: TGTGCCAGCAGTTTCTCGGAGAGCTGTGGCTACACCTTC. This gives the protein CASSFSESCGYTF.

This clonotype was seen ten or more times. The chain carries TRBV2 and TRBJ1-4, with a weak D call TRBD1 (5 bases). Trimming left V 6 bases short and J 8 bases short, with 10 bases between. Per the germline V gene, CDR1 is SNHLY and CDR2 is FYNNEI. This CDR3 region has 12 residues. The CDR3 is CASRATGEKLFF. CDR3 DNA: TGTGCCAGCAGAGCCACAGGAGAAAAACTGTTTTTT. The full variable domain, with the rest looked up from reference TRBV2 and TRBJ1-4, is EPEVTQTPSHQVTQMGQEVILRCVPISNHLYFYWYRQILGQKVEFLVSFYNNEISEKSEIFDDQFSVERPDGSNFTLKIRSTKLEDSAMYFCASRATGEKLFFGSGTQLSVL.

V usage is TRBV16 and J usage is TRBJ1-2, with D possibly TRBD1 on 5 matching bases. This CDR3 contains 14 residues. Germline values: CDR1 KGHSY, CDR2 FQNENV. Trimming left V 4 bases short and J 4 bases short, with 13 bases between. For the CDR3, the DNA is TGTGCCAGCAGCCCTCAGACAGTTTTCTATGGCTACACCTTC. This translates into CASSPQTVFYGYTF.

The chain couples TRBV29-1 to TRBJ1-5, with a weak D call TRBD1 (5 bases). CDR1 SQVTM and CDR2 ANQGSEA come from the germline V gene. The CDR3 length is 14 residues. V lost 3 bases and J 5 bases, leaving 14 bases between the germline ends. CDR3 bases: TGCAGCGTTGACGACGGGCCGGGGGATCAGCCCCAGCATTTT. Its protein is CSVDDGPGDQPQHF.

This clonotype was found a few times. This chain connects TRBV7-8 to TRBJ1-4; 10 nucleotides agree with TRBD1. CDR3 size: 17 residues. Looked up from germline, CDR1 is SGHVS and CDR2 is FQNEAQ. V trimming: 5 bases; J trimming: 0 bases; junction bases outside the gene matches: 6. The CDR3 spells CASSSRQGAATNEKLFF. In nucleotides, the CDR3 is TGTGCCAGCAGCAGTCGACAGGGGGCCGCAACTAATGAAAAACTGTTTTTT.

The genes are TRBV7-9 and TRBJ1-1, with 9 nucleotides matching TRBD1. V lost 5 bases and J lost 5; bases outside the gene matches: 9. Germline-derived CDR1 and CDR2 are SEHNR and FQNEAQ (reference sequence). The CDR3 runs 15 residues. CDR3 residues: CASSPRTGEGTEAFF. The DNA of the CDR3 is TGTGCCAGCAGCCCCCGGACAGGGGAGGGAACTGAAGCTTTCTTT. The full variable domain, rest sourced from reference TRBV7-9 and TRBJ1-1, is DTGVSQNPRHKITKRGQNVTFRCDPISEHNRLYWYRQTLGQGPEFLTYFQNEAQLEKSRLLSDRFSAERPKGSFSTLEIQRTEQGDSAMYLCASSPRTGEGTEAFFGQGTRLTVV.

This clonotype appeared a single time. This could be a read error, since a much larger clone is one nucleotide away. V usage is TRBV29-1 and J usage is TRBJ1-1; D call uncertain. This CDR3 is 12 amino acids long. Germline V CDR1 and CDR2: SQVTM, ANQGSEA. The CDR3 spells CSAETPNTEASF. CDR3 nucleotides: TGCAGCGCTGAGACACCGAACACTGAAGCTTCCTTT.

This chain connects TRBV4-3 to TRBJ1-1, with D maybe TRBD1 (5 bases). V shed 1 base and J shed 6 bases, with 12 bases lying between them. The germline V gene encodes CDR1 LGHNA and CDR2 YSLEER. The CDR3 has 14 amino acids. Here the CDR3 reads CASSQAWKGSEAFF. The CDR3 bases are TGCGCCAGCAGCCAAGCTTGGAAGGGGTCTGAAGCTTTCTTT.

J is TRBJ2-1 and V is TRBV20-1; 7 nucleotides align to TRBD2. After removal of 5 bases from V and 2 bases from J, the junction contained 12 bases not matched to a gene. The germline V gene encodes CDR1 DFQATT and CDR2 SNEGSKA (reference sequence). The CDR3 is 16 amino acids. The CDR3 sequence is CSALPGLADAYNEQFF. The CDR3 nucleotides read TGCAGTGCTCTCCCGGGCCTAGCGGATGCCTACAATGAGCAGTTCTTC.

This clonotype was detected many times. The CDR3 sequence is CSALTTGWEETQYF. The DNA of the CDR3 is TGCAGTGCCCTCACGACAGGGTGGGAGGAGACCCAGTACTTC. The J gene is TRBJ2-5, the V gene TRBV20-1, with TRBD1 matching 7 bases. J was trimmed by 5 bases and V by 6 bases; bases with no gene match: 12. The length of the CDR3 is 14 residues. Germline values: CDR1 DFQATT, CDR2 SNEGSKA (reference sequence).

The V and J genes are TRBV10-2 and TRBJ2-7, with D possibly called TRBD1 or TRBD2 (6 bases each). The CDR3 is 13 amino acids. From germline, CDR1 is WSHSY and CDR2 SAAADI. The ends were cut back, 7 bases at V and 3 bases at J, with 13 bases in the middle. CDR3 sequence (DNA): TGCGCCAGCATGAAGGGGGGACACTACGAGCAGTACTTC. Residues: CASMKGGHYEQYF.

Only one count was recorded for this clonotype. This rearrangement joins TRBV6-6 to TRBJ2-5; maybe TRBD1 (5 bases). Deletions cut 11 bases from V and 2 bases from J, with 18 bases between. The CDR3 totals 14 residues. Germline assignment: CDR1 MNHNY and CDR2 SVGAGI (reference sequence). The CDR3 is CAGRLVQAQETQYF. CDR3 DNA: TGTGCCGGCCGCCTGGTACAGGCACAAGAGACCCAGTACTTC.